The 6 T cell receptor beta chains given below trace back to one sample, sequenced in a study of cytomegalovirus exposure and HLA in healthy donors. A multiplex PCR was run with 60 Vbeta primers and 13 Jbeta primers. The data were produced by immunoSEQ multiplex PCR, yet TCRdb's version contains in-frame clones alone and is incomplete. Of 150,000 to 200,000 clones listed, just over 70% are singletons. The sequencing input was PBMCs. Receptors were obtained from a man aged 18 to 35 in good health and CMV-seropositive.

CDR3 in amino acids: CASSSIQGAPDTEAFF. The CDR3 nucleotides are TGTGCCAGCAGCTCCATACAGGGGGCGCCGGACACTGAAGCTTTCTTT. V and J are TRBV7-6 and TRBJ1-1; 9 bases fit TRBD1. CDR1 is SGHVS and CDR2 is FNYEAQ in the germline V gene. The J segment lost 3 bases and the V segment lost 4 bases, leaving 9 bases of the junction unmatched. CDR3 size: 16 residues.

Here the CDR3 DNA reads TGTGCCTCCAAGACTAGCGGGGACTACAATGAGCAGTTCTTC. Amino acid sequence: CASKTSGDYNEQFF. This chain uses TRBV6-6 with TRBJ2-1; TRBD2 matches 11 bases. Germline V gene data show CDR1 as MNHNY and CDR2 as SVGAGI (reference sequence). With V trimmed by 11 bases and J by 3 bases, 6 bases remained unmatched. The CDR3 loop spans 14 amino acids.

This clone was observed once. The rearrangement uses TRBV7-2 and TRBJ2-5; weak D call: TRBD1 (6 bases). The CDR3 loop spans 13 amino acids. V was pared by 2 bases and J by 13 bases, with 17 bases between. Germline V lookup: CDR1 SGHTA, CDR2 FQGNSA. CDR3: CASSLHQAEGGYF. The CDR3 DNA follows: TGTGCCAGCAGCTTACACCAGGCCGAAGGGGGGTACTTC.

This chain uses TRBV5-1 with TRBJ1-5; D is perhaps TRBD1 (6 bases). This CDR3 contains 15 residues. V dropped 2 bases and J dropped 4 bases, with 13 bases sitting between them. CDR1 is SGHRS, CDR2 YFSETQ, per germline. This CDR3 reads CASSLHGQNNQPQHF. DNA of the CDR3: TGCGCCAGCAGCTTACACGGACAGAATAATCAGCCCCAGCATTTT.

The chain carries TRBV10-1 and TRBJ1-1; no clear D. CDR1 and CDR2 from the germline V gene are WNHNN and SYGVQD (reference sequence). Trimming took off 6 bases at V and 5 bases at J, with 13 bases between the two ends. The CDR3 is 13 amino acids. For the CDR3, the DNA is TGCGCCAGCAGCGCAAGATTGCAGACTGAAGCTTTCTTT. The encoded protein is CASSARLQTEAFF.

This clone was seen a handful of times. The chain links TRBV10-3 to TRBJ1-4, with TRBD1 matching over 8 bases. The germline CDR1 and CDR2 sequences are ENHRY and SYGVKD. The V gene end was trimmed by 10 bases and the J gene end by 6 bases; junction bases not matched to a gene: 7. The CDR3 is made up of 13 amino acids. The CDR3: CATSGTGDEKLFF. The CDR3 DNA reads TGTGCCACTTCCGGGACAGGAGATGAAAAACTGTTTTTT.